These 28 T cell receptor beta chains came from one sample sequenced in a study of blood T cell repertoires in COVID-19. TCRdb keeps only in-frame clones here, not all; method: immunoSEQ multiplex PCR. The profile shows 350,000 to 550,000 clones, 80% to 90% of them singletons. What was sequenced was peripheral blood. The receptors shown here come from a woman between 25 and 40 years old with acute or convalescent COVID-19.

The rearrangement joins TRBV6-5 to TRBJ2-1; D might be TRBD2 (7 bases). This CDR3 is built from 13 residues. Germline values: CDR1 MNHEY, CDR2 SVGAGI. Trimming took 0 bases from V and 10 from J, leaving 10 bases between them. The CDR3 here is CASSYSGGGEQFF. The CDR3 DNA reads as TGTGCCAGCAGTTACTCAGGCGGGGGCGAGCAGTTCTTC.

The genes are TRBV7-8 and TRBJ2-4, with 9 bases that match TRBD1. Per germline, CDR1 SGHVS and CDR2 FQNEAQ. There are 14 residues in the CDR3. The V and J ends lost 5 bases and 8 bases, in that order; junction bases with no gene match: 7. As DNA, the CDR3 is TGTGCCAGCAGCATGGGACAGGGTGTGGACATTCAGTACTTC. This translates into CASSMGQGVDIQYF. Together with reference TRBV7-8 and TRBJ2-4, the CDR3 gives the full variable domain: GAGVSQSPRYKVAKRGQDVALRCDPISGHVSLFWYQQALGQGPEFLTYFQNEAQLDKSGLPSDRFFAERPEGSVSTLKIQRTQQEDSAVYLCASSMGQGVDIQYFGAGTRLSVL.

This chain joins TRBV11-2 and TRBJ2-3, with D perhaps matching TRBD2 (6 bases). CDR1 SGHAT and CDR2 FQNNGV come from the germline V gene. This CDR3 is built from 17 residues. The ends were cut back, 4 bases at V and 0 bases at J, with 17 bases in the middle. The CDR3 bases are TGTGCCAGCAGCTCCCGGGGGAATCCTACTAGCACAGATACGCAGTATTTT. This codes for CASSSRGNPTSTDTQYF.

The chain employs TRBV6-5 and TRBJ2-5, with D possibly matching TRBD2 (6 bases). The CDR3 has 14 amino acids. CDR1 and CDR2 from the germline V gene are MNHEY and SVGAGI. V lost 6 bases to trimming and J lost 4 bases, with 15 bases between them. The chain's CDR3 is CASRKPGGGETQYF. Here the CDR3 DNA reads TGTGCCAGCAGGAAGCCTGGGGGAGGAGAGACCCAGTACTTC.

With regard to this clone: The identical CDR3 is also encoded by other nucleotide sequences in the sample. The chain uses TRBV3-1 (or the pseudogene TRBV3-2) and TRBJ1-1; TRBD1 is a possible D gene (5 bases). CDR1 is LGHDT and CDR2 is YNNKEL in the germline V gene (reference sequence). V lost 1 base and J 2 bases, leaving 8 bases between the germline ends. This CDR3 comprises 14 residues. The CDR3 coding sequence is TGTGCCAGCAGCCAAGGACAGCTTAACACTGAAGCTTTCTTT. Translating it yields CASSQGQLNTEAFF.

As for this clone: Different DNA sequences within this sample yield the same CDR3. The rearrangement joins TRBV6-5 to TRBJ1-2; 8 bases are a match to TRBD1. Germline V CDR1 and CDR2: MNHEY, SVGAGI. Germline trimming cut 5 bases from V and 3 bases from J; bases unmatched to any gene: 5. This CDR3 is 14 amino acids long. CDR3 region: CASSPGQGYYGYTF. CDR3 bases: TGTGCCAGCAGTCCCGGACAGGGTTACTATGGCTACACCTTC.

The chain links TRBV6-5 to TRBJ2-7; 7 nucleotides match TRBD1. Unmatched junction bases numbered 6, after V lost 8 bases and J lost 5 bases. Per germline, CDR1 MNHEY and CDR2 SVGAGI. This CDR3 is 12 amino acids long. CDR3 in amino acids: CASSYRGNEQYF. DNA for the CDR3: TGTGCCAGCTCCTACAGGGGCAACGAGCAGTACTTC.

The V and J genes are TRBV5-1 and TRBJ1-2; D might be TRBD1 (5 bases). The CDR3 consists of 13 residues. The V end was cut by 1 base, the J end by 7 bases, with 11 bases between. Germline V gene sequence: CDR1 SGHRS, CDR2 YFSETQ. The DNA of the CDR3 is TGCGCCAGCAGCTTGACAGGTCGTTTTGGCTACACCTTC. Its translation: CASSLTGRFGYTF. The whole variable domain, remainder taken from reference TRBV5-1 and TRBJ1-2, is KAGVTQTPRYLIKTRGQQVTLSCSPISGHRSVSWYQQTPGQGLQFLFEYFSETQRNKGNFPGRFSGRQFSNSRSEMNVSTLELGDSALYLCASSLTGRFGYTFGSGTRLTVV.

The chain uses TRBV19 and TRBJ2-7; 10 bases are a match to TRBD1. The V segment lost 8 bases and the J segment 1 base; nucleotides outside the gene matches: 11. CDR1 LNHDA and CDR2 SQIVND come from the germline V gene (reference sequence). The length of the CDR3 is 16 residues. CDR3 nucleotide sequence: TGTGCCAGTCCTCTCACCGGGACAGGGGTATCCTACGAGCAGTACTTC. Translation gives CASPLTGTGVSYEQYF.

The genes are TRBV7-9 and TRBJ2-7; the D gene is possibly TRBD2 (6 bases). The germline V gene encodes CDR1 SEHNR and CDR2 FQNEAQ (reference sequence). The ends were cut back, 5 bases at V and 5 bases at J, with 22 bases in the middle. This CDR3 is 16 amino acids long. In DNA form, the CDR3 reads TGTGCCAGCAGCAAGTGGGACTCGCCCCCCGGGGACGAGCAGTACTTC. Translating it yields CASSKWDSPPGDEQYF.

The J gene is TRBJ1-2, the V gene TRBV6-6; D not resolved. CDR1 is MNHNY and CDR2 is SVGAGI in the germline V gene (reference sequence). This CDR3 is built from 16 residues. Trimming stripped 2 bases from V and 1 base from J, with 14 bases between. The CDR3 region has the DNA TGTGCCAGCAGTTACAGCATCTCTGAAAATAACTATGGCTACACCTTC. It codes for CASSYSISENNYGYTF.

The rearrangement joins TRBV5-1 to TRBJ2-7, with TRBD1 matching over 7 bases. Germline V gene data show CDR1 as SGHRS and CDR2 as YFSETQ. The trim removed 1 base at V and 2 bases at J, leaving 12 bases unmatched. The CDR3 is 17 amino acids. CDR3 in DNA: TGCGCCAGCAGCTTGCCCCTTGAGGGGGACAGAACCTACGAGCAGTACTTC. Amino acids: CASSLPLEGDRTYEQYF.

V gene TRBV6-5 combines with J gene TRBJ1-2; D ambiguous. CDR3 length: 12 amino acids. With 7 bases removed from V and 6 bases from J, the gap between germline ends came to 12 bases. Germline V gene lookup returns CDR1 MNHEY and CDR2 SVGAGI. CDR3 sequence: CASTSGSDGYTF. For the CDR3, the DNA is TGTGCCAGCACCTCCGGGTCGGATGGCTACACCTTC.

This clone was picked up one time. The chain is built from TRBV6-5 and TRBJ1-1, with a tentative D call TRBD1 (5 bases). This CDR3 has 15 amino acids. CDR1 is MNHEY, CDR2 SVGAGI, per germline. The V and J ends lost 7 bases and 3 bases respectively, with 18 bases between them. CDR3 in amino acids: CASNRRGTLDTEAFF. The DNA for the CDR3 is TGTGCCAGCAACCGTCGAGGGACTTTGGACACTGAAGCTTTCTTT.

This sequence joins TRBV18 and TRBJ1-2, with TRBD1 matching 8 bases. The CDR3 is 15 residues long. V trimming: 2 bases; J trimming: 3 bases; junction bases outside the gene matches: 5. CDR1 KGHSH and CDR2 LQKENI come from the germline V gene. In DNA, the CDR3 is TGTGCCAGCTCACCATCCGGACAGGGCTACTATGGCTACACCTTC. It yields the protein CASSPSGQGYYGYTF.

This chain connects TRBV12-3 or TRBV12-4 to TRBJ1-1; D is unresolved. The CDR3 has 11 amino acids. The ends were cut back, 1 base at V and 6 bases at J, with 3 bases in the middle. CDR3 DNA: TGTGCCAGCAGTTTAGGGCCTGAAGCTTTCTTT. Protein: CASSLGPEAFF.

This chain links TRBV7-3 with TRBJ2-2; the D gene is possibly TRBD1 (6 bases). V lost 2 bases, J lost 5 bases, and 15 bases lay in between. Looked up from germline, CDR1 is SGHTA and CDR2 is FQGTGA. The length of the CDR3 is 16 residues. CDR3 region: CASSLDLQGGTGELFF. DNA of the CDR3: TGTGCCAGCAGCTTAGACCTACAGGGTGGAACCGGGGAGCTGTTTTTT.

This clone was observed a single time. The rearrangement links TRBV9 to TRBJ1-2; possibly TRBD1 for D (6 bases). CDR1 is SGDLS, CDR2 YYNGEE, per germline. The CDR3 is made up of 14 amino acids. The V and J ends lost 4 bases and 4 bases respectively, with 14 bases between them. Here the CDR3 DNA reads TGTGCCAGCAGCCCAAGCCGGGACATCTATGGCTACACCTTC. It translates to CASSPSRDIYGYTF.

The chain links TRBV24-1 to TRBJ1-2; TRBD1 is a possible D gene (5 bases). CDR3 length equals 18 residues. The V gene lost 3 bases and the J gene lost 0 bases, with 19 bases spanning the gap. Germline CDR1 is KGHDR and CDR2 is SFDVKD. The CDR3 nucleotides are TGTGCCACCAGTGATGGGGGGACCACTCAACAAGCTAACTATGGCTACACCTTC. Its protein product is CATSDGGTTQQANYGYTF.

The chain links TRBV6-1 to TRBJ2-2, with D possibly matching TRBD1 (5 bases). Trimming took off 2 bases at V and 6 bases at J, with 7 bases between the two ends. The germline V gene has CDR1 MNHNS and CDR2 SASEGT. This CDR3 is 13 amino acids long. The DNA for the CDR3 is TGTGCCAGCAGTGAATCAGGGCCCGGGGAGCTGTTTTTT. Amino acid sequence: CASSESGPGELFF.

The V call is TRBV5-1, the J call TRBJ2-1; a weak D match, TRBD2 (5 bases). V was cut by 1 base and J by 3 bases, with 11 bases left in between. The CDR3 runs to 15 residues. From germline, CDR1 is SGHRS and CDR2 YFSETQ. CDR3 nucleotides: TGCGCCAGCAGCTTGCGCGCCGGGGACTACAATGAGCAGTTCTTC. Translated, it gives CASSLRAGDYNEQFF. Supplemented by reference TRBV5-1 and TRBJ2-1, the full variable domain reads KAGVTQTPRYLIKTRGQQVTLSCSPISGHRSVSWYQQTPGQGLQFLFEYFSETQRNKGNFPGRFSGRQFSNSRSEMNVSTLELGDSALYLCASSLRAGDYNEQFFGPGTRLTVL.

The gene calls are TRBV6-6 and TRBJ1-4, with no clear D. In germline, CDR1 is MNHNY, CDR2 SVGAGI (reference sequence). The CDR3 runs to 15 residues. V gave up 3 bases and J gave up 0 bases, with 8 bases separating them. In DNA, the CDR3 is TGTGCCAGCAGTTATTCAGTCCCAACTAATGAAAAACTGTTTTTT. It translates to CASSYSVPTNEKLFF.

The chain has TRBV7-3 and TRBJ2-1; 9 bases are a match to TRBD1. CDR1 is SGHTA and CDR2 is FQGTGA in the germline V gene. V was pared by 5 bases and J by 7 bases, with 9 bases of the junction left unmatched. The CDR3 totals 15 residues. CDR3 bases: TGTGCCAGCAGCACGACGGGACAGGGTATTAATGAGCAGTTCTTC. This gives the protein CASSTTGQGINEQFF.

J is TRBJ1-5 and V is TRBV2; D gene uncertain. The V end was cut by 4 bases, the J end by 3 bases, with 10 bases between. This CDR3 region has 14 residues. Germline-derived CDR1 and CDR2 are SNHLY and FYNNEI. This CDR3 reads CASSVLADNQPQHF. The CDR3 DNA reads TGTGCCAGCAGTGTTTTGGCAGACAATCAGCCCCAGCATTTT. Drawing the rest from reference TRBV2 and TRBJ1-5, the complete variable domain is EPEVTQTPSHQVTQMGQEVILRCVPISNHLYFYWYRQILGQKVEFLVSFYNNEISEKSEIFDDQFSVERPDGSNFTLKIRSTKLEDSAMYFCASSVLADNQPQHFGDGTRLSIL.

V and J are TRBV27 and TRBJ2-7; 10 nucleotides agree with TRBD1. V shed 5 bases and J 5 bases; nucleotides not matched to a gene: 15. Germline V gene data show CDR1 as MNHEY and CDR2 as SMNVEV (reference sequence). The CDR3 is 17 residues long. The CDR3 loop is CASSSPTGTGVGNEQYF. The DNA of the CDR3 is TGTGCCAGCAGTAGCCCGACCGGGACAGGGGTGGGGAACGAGCAGTACTTC.

This clone was seen a few times. The J gene is TRBJ2-1, the V gene TRBV15, with 8 positions matching TRBD2. Germline lookup yields CDR1 LNHNV and CDR2 YYDKDF (reference sequence). Trimming at V came to 9 bases and at J to 4 bases, leaving 11 bases not matched to a gene. The length of the CDR3 is 15 residues. CDR3 in DNA: TGTGCCACGGGGGAACGAGCGGGGGATTACAATGAGCAGTTCTTC. Translated, it gives CATGERAGDYNEQFF.

V and J are TRBV10-3 and TRBJ2-7, with 7 nucleotides matching TRBD1. Germline V gene data show CDR1 as ENHRY and CDR2 as SYGVKD. CDR3 length: 12 amino acids. J lost 5 bases, V lost 8 bases, and 6 bases had no gene match. This chain's CDR3 is CAIGTGANEQYF. CDR3 DNA: TGTGCCATCGGAACAGGGGCGAACGAGCAGTACTTC.

Concerning this clone itself: The same CDR3 also results from other DNA sequences found in this sample. The CDR3 DNA reads as TGTGCCAGCACCGGGGGGTTGGAAGCTTTCTTT. This encodes CASTGGLEAFF. This chain uses TRBV2 with TRBJ1-1; weak D call: TRBD1 (5 bases). The CDR3 runs 11 residues. The ends were cut back, 7 bases at V and 8 bases at J, with 11 bases in the middle. The V gene's germline CDR1 is SNHLY and CDR2 FYNNEI. Full variable domain (remainder filled in from reference TRBV2 and TRBJ1-1): EPEVTQTPSHQVTQMGQEVILRCVPISNHLYFYWYRQILGQKVEFLVSFYNNEISEKSEIFDDQFSVERPDGSNFTLKIRSTKLEDSAMYFCASTGGLEAFFGQGTRLTVV.